This T cell receptor beta chain was identified in a study of T cell repertoires in cytomegalovirus infection. About the study: Public TCR beta signatures were indicative of both CMV infection and a matching HLA type. Study-wide results and caveats: It was HLA-C-restricted CMV-specific TCR beta clonotypes that dominated the response ex vivo. There were carriers of CMV plus the relevant HLA, and cumulative public TCR beta family frequency identified them.

Using its own MiXCR run on the reads, TCRdb lists one record per CDR3 protein. The sample holds approximately 76,000 distinct CDR3 sequences, 3.7% seen once. V gave up 0 bases and J gave up 10 bases, with 16 bases separating them. The CDR3 contains 15 residues. Germline V gene lookup returns CDR1 SGHAT and CDR2 FQNNGV. The table lists this clonotype with many counts. Its specificity is not known. The sample taken for sequencing was PBMCs. This sequence was found in a human donor in good health (CMV status not recorded). Some clones in this sample may be carry-over from other donors' samples. The chain links TRBV11-2 to TRBJ2-1; D gene unclear. The CDR3 region is CASSLDWGPLREQFF. The CDR3 coding sequence is TGTGCCAGCAGCTTAGATTGGGGTCCCCTCAGGGAGCAGTTCTTC.